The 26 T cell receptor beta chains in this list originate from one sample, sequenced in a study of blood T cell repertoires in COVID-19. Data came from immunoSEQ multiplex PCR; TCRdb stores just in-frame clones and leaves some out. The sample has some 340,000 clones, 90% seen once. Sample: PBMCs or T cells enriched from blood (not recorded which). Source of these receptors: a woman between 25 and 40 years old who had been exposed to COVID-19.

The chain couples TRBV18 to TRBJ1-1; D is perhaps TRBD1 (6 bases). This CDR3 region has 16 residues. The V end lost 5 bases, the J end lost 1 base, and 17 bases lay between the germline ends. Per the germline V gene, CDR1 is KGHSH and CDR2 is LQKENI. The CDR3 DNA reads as TGTGCCAGCTCAGCCAATACCGGGACATCGAACACTGAAGCTTTCTTT. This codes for CASSANTGTSNTEAFF.

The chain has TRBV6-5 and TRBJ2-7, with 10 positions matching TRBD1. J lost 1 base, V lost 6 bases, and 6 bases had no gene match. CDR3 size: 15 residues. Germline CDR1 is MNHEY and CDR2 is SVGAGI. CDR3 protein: CASRGRQGASYEQYF. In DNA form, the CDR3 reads TGTGCCAGCAGGGGACGACAGGGGGCTTCCTACGAGCAGTACTTC.

The CDR3 DNA is TGTGCCAGCAGCACGCCTAGCGGGCCGGCAGATACGCAGTATTTT. It specifies CASSTPSGPADTQYF. The rearrangement links TRBV3-1 (or the pseudogene TRBV3-2) to TRBJ2-3, with 8 bases lining up with TRBD2. Per the germline V gene, CDR1 is LGHDT and CDR2 is YNNKEL (reference sequence). CDR3 size: 15 residues. J lost 4 bases, V lost 5 bases, and 8 bases had no gene match.

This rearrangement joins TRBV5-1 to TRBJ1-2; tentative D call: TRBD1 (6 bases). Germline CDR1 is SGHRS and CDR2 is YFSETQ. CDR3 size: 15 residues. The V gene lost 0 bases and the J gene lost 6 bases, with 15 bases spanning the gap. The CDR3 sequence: CASSLAGTSLNGYTF. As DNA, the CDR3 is TGCGCCAGCAGCTTGGCCGGGACAAGTCTTAATGGCTACACCTTC.

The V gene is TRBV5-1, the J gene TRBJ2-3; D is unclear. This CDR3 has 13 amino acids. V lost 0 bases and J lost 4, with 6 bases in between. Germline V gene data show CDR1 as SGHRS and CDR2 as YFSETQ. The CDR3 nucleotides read TGCGCCAGCAGCTTGGGCGCGGCAGATACGCAGTATTTT. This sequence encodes CASSLGAADTQYF.

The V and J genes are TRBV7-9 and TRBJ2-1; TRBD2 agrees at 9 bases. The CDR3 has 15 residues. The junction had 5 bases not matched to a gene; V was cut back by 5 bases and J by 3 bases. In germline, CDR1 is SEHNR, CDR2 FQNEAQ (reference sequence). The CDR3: CASSPRLADYNEQFF. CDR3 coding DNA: TGTGCCAGCAGCCCGAGACTAGCGGACTACAATGAGCAGTTCTTC.

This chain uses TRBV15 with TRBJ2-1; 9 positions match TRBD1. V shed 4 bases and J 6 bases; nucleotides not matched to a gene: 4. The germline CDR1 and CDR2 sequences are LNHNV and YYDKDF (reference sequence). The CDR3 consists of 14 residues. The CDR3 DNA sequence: TGTGCCACCAGCACACTACAGGGGGCCAATGAGCAGTTCTTC. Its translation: CATSTLQGANEQFF.

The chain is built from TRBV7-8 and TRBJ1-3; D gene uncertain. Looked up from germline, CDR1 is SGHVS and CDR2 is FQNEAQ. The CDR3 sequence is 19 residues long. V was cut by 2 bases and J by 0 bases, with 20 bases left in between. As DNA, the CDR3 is TGTGCCAGCAGCTTATCCCGGGATTTCTACGCGCTCTCTGGAAACACCATATATTTT. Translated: CASSLSRDFYALSGNTIYF.

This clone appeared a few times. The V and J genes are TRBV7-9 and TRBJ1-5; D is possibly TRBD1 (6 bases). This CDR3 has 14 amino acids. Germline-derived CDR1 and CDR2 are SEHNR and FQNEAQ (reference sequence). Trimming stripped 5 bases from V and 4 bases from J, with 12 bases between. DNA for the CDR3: TGTGCCAGCAGCCCCGGGACACATAATCAGCCCCAGCATTTT. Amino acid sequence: CASSPGTHNQPQHF.

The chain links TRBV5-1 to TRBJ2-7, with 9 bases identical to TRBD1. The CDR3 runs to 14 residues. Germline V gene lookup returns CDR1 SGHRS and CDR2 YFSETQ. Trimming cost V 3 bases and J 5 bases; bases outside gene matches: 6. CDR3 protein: CASSSGQGIDEQYF. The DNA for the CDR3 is TGCGCCAGCAGCTCGGGACAGGGTATCGACGAGCAGTACTTC. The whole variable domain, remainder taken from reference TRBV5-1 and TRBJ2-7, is KAGVTQTPRYLIKTRGQQVTLSCSPISGHRSVSWYQQTPGQGLQFLFEYFSETQRNKGNFPGRFSGRQFSNSRSEMNVSTLELGDSALYLCASSSGQGIDEQYFGPGTRLTVT.

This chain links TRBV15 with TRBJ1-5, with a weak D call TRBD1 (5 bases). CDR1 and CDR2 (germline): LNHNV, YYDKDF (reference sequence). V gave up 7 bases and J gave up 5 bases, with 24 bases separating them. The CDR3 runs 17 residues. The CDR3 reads CATTLPPGQVPYQPQHF. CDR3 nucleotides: TGTGCCACCACTCTACCGCCAGGACAAGTCCCTTATCAGCCCCAGCATTTT. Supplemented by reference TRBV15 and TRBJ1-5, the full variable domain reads DAMVIQNPRYQVTQFGKPVTLSCSQTLNHNVMYWYQQKSSQAPKLLFHYYDKDFNNEADTPDNFQSRRPNTSFCFLDIRSPGLGDTAMYLCATTLPPGQVPYQPQHFGDGTRLSIL.

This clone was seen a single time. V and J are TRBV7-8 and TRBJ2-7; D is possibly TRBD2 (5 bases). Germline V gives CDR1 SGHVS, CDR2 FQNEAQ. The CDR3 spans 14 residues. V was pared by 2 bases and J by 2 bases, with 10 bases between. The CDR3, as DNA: TGTGCCAGCAGCTTAACTACGGGGACCTACGAGCAGTACTTC. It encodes CASSLTTGTYEQYF.

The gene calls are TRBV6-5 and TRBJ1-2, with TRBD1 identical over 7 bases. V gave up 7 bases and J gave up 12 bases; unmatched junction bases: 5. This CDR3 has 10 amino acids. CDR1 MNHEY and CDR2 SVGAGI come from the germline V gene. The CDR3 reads CASNDRAHTF. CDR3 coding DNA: TGTGCCAGCAACGACAGGGCACACACCTTC.

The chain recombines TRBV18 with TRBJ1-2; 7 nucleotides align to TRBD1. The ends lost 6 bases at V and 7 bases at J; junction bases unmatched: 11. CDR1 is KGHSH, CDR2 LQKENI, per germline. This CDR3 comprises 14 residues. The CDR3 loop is CASSGGQPSGGYTF. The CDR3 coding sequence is TGTGCCAGCTCGGGGGGACAGCCCTCTGGTGGCTACACCTTC.

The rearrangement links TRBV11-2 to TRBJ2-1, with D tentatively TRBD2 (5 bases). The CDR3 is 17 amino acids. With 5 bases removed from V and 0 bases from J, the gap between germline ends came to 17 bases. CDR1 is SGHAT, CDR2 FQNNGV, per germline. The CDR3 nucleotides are TGTGCCAGCAGCCCGATTTTCGGGGTAAACTCCTACAATGAGCAGTTCTTC. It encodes CASSPIFGVNSYNEQFF.

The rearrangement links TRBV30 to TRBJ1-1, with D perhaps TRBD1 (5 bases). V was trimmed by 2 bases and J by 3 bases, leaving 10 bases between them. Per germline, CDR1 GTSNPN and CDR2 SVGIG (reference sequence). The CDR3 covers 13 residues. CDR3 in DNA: TGTGCCTGGAGTTGGGGGGTTGACACTGAAGCTTTCTTT. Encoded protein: CAWSWGVDTEAFF.

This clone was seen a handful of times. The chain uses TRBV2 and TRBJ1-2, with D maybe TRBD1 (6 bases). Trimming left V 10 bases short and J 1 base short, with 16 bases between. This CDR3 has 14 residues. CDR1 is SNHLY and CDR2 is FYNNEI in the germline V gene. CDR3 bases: TGTGCCACCCGACAGGATGGAATTAACTATGGCTACACCTTC. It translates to CATRQDGINYGYTF.

The CDR3 DNA reads TGCGCCAGCAGCTTATACACCATGAACACTGAAGCTTTCTTT. Amino acid sequence: CASSLYTMNTEAFF. J is TRBJ1-1 and V is TRBV5-1; D is uncertain. This CDR3 is 14 amino acids long. Per the germline V gene, CDR1 is SGHRS and CDR2 is YFSETQ. The V and J ends lost 2 bases and 0 bases respectively, with 8 bases between them.

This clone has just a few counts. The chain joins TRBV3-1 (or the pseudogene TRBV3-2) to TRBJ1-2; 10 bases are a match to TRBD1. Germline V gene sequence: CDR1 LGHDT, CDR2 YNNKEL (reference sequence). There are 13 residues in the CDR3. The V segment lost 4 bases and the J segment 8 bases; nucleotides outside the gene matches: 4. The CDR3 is CASSPGQGNGYTF. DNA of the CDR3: TGTGCCAGCAGCCCGGGACAGGGGAACGGCTACACCTTC.

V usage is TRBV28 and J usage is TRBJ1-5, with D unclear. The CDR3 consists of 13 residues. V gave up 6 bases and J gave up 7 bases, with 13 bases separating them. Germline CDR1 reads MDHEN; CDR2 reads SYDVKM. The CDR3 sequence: CASSKIGGQPQHF. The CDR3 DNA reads TGTGCCAGCAGCAAGATAGGAGGGCAGCCCCAGCATTTT.

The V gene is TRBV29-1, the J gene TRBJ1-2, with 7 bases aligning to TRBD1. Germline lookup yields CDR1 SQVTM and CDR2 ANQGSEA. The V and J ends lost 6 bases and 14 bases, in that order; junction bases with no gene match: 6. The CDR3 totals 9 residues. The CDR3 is CSVDRDRTF. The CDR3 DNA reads TGCAGCGTCGACCGGGACAGAACCTTC.

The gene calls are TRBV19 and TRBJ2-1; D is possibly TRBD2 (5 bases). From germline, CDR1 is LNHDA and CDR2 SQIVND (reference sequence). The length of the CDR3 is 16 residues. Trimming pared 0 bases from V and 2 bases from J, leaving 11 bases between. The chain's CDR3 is CASSIDPGVPYNEQFF. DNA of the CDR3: TGTGCCAGTAGTATAGATCCCGGGGTCCCCTACAATGAGCAGTTCTTC.

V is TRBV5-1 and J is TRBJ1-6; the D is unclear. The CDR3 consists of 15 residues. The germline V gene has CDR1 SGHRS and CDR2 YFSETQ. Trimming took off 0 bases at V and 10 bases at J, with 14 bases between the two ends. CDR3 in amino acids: CASSLEINNVSPLHF. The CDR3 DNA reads TGCGCCAGCAGCTTGGAAATAAACAACGTATCACCCCTCCACTTT.

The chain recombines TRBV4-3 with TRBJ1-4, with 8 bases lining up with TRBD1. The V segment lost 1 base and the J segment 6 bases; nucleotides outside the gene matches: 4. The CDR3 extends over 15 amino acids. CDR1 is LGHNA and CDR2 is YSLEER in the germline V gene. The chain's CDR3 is CASSQGQGADEKLFF. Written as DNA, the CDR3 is TGCGCCAGCAGCCAAGGTCAGGGGGCGGATGAAAAACTGTTTTTT.

CDR3 DNA sequence: TGCGCCAGCAGTGAGTACGGGGACATTTGCACAGATACGCAGTATTTT. It yields the protein CASSEYGDICTDTQYF. This chain connects TRBV10-1 to TRBJ2-3; maybe TRBD1 (6 bases). Germline CDR1 and CDR2: WNHNN and SYGVQD (reference sequence). V gave up 1 base and J gave up 1 base, with 12 bases separating them. The CDR3 is 16 residues long.

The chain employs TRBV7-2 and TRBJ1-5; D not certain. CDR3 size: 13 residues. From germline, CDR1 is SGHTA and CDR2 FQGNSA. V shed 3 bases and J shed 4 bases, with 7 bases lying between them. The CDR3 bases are TGTGCCAGCAGCTTGAGGATGAATCAGCCCCAGCATTTT. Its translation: CASSLRMNQPQHF.